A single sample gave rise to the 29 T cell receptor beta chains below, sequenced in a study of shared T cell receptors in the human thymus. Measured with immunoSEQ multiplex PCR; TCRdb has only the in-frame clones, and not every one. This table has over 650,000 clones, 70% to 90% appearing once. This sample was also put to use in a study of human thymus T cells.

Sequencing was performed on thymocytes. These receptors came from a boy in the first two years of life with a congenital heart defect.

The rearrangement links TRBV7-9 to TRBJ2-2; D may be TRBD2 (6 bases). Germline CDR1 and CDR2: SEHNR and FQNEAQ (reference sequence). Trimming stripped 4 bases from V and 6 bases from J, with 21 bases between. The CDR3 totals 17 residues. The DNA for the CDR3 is TGTGCCAGCAGCTCGGAGGAGGGCGCCTCGGACGCCGGGGAGCTGTTTTTT. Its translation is CASSSEEGASDAGELFF.

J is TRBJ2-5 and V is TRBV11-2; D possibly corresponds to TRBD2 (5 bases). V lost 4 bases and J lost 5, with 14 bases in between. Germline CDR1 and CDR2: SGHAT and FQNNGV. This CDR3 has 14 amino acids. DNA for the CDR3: TGTGCCAGCAGCTGGAACGCCTGGGAGGAGACCCAGTACTTC. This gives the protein CASSWNAWEETQYF.

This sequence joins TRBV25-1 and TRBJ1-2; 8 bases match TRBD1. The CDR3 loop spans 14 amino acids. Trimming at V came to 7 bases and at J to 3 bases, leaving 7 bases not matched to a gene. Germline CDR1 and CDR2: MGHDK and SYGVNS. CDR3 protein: CASTRTGWDYGYTF. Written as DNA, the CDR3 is TGTGCCAGCACCCGGACAGGGTGGGACTATGGCTACACCTTC.

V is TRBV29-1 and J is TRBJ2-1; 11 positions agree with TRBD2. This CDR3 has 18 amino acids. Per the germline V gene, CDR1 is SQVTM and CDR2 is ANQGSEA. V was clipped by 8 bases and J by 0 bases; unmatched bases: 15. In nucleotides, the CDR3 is TGCAGCTCCCGGCCTAGCGGGAGGCCCCCGGGCTCCTACAATGAGCAGTTCTTC. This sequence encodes CSSRPSGRPPGSYNEQFF.

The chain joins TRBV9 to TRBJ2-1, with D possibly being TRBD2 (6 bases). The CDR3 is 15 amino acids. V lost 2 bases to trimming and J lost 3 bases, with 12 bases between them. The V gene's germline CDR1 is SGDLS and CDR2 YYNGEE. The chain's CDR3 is CASSVHRELYNEQFF. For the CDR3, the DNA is TGTGCCAGCAGCGTTCATCGGGAGCTCTACAATGAGCAGTTCTTC. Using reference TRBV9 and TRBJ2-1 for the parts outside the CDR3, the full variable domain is DSGVTQTPKHLITATGQRVTLRCSPRSGDLSVYWYQQSLDQGLQFLIQYYNGEERAKGNILERFSAQQFPDLHSELNLSSLELGDSALYFCASSVHRELYNEQFFGPGTRLTVL.

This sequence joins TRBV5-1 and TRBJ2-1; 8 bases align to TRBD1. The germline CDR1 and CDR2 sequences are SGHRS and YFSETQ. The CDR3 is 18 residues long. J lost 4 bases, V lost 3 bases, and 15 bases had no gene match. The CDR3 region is CASSSLPQGAIGYNEQFF. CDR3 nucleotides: TGCGCCAGCAGCTCCCTACCCCAGGGGGCTATAGGTTACAATGAGCAGTTCTTC.

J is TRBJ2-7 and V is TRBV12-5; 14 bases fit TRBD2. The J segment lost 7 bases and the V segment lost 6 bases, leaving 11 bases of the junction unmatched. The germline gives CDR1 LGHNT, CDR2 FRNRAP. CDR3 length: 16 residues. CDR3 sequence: CASGSSRTSGRCEQYF. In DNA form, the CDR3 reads TGTGCTAGTGGCTCTTCCCGGACTAGCGGGAGGTGTGAGCAGTACTTC.

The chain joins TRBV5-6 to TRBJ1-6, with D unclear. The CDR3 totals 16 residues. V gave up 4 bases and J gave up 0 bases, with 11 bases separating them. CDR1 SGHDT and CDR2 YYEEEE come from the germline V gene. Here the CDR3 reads CASSLRPSSYNSPLHF. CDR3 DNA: TGTGCCAGCAGCCTGAGGCCTAGCTCCTATAATTCACCCCTCCACTTT.

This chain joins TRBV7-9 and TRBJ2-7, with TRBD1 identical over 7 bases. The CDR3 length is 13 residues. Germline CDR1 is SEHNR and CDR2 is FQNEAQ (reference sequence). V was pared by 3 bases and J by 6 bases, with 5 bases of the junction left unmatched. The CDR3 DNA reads TGTGCCAGCAGCTTCGACAGGGATAGCGAGCAGTACTTC. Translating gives CASSFDRDSEQYF.

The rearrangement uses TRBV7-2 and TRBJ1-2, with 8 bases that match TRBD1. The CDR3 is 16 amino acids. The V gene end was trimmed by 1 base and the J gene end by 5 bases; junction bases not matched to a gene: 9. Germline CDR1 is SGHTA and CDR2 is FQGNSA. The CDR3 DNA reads TGTGCCAGCAGCTTAGAGGTGCAGGGGGCCCGGTATGGCTACACCTTC. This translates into CASSLEVQGARYGYTF.

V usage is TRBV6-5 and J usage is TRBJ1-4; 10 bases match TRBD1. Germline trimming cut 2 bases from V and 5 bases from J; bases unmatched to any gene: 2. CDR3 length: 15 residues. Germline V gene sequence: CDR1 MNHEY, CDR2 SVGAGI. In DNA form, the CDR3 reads TGTGCCAGCAGTTACGAGGGACAGGGGAATGAAAAACTGTTTTTT. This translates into CASSYEGQGNEKLFF.

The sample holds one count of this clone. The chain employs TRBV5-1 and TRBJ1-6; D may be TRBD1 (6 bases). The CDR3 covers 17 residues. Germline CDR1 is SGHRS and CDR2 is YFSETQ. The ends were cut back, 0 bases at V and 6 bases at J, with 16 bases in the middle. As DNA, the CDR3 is TGCGCCAGCAGCTTGGAGGGGGGGCCGAACTTTAATTCACCCCTCCACTTT. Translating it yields CASSLEGGPNFNSPLHF. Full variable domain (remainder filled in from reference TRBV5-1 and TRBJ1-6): KAGVTQTPRYLIKTRGQQVTLSCSPISGHRSVSWYQQTPGQGLQFLFEYFSETQRNKGNFPGRFSGRQFSNSRSEMNVSTLELGDSALYLCASSLEGGPNFNSPLHFGNGTRLTVT.

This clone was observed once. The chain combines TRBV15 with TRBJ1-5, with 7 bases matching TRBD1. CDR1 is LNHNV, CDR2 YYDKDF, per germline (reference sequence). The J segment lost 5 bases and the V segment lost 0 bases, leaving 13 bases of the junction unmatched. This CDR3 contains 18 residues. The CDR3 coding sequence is TGTGCCACCAGCAGAGATATCCGGACACAGGGGCCCGATCAGCCCCAGCATTTT. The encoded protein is CATSRDIRTQGPDQPQHF.

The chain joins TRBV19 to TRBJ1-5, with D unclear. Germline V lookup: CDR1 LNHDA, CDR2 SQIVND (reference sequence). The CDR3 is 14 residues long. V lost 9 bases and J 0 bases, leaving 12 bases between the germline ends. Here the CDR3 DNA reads TGTGCCAGCGCAACAAGACTTAGCAATCAGCCCCAGCATTTT. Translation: CASATRLSNQPQHF.

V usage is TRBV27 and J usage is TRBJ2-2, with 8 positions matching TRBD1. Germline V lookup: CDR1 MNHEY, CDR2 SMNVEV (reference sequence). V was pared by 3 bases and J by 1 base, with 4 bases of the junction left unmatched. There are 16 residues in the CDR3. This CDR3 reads CASSFQGAGNTGELFF. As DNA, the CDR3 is TGTGCCAGCAGTTTCCAGGGGGCGGGGAACACCGGGGAGCTGTTTTTT.

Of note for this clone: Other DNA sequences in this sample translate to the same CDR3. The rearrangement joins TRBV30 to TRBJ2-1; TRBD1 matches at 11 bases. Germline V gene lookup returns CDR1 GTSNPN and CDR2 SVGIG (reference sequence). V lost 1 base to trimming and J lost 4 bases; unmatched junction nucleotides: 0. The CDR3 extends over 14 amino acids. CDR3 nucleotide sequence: TGTGCCTGGAGTGGGGACAGGGGGTACAATGAGCAGTTCTTC. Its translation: CAWSGDRGYNEQFF.

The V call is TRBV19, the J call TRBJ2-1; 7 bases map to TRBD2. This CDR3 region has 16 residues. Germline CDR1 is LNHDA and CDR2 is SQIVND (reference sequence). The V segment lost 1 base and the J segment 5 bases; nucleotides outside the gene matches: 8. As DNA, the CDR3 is TGTGCCAGTAGTATAGCTGCACTAGCGCTGAACAATGAGCAGTTCTTC. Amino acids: CASSIAALALNNEQFF.

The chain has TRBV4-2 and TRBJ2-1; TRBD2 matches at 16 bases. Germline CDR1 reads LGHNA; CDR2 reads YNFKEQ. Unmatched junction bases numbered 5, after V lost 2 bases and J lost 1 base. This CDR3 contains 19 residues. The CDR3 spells CASSQPGLAGGRSYNEQFF. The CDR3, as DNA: TGTGCCAGCAGCCAACCGGGACTAGCGGGGGGGCGGTCCTACAATGAGCAGTTCTTC.

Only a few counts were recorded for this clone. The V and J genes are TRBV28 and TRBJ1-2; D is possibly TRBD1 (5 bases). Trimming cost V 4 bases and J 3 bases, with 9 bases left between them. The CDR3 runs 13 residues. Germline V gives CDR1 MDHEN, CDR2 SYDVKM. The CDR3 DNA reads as TGTGCCAGCAGTTCCAAGGGGTACTATGGCTACACCTTC. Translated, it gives CASSSKGYYGYTF.

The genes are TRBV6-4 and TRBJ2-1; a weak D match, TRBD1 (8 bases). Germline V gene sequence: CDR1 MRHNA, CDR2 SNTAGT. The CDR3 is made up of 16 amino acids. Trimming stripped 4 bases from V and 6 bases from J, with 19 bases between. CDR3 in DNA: TGTGCCAGCAGTGTGGGAGGGGCAGGGGGCCCCAATGAGCAGTTCTTC. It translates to CASSVGGAGGPNEQFF.

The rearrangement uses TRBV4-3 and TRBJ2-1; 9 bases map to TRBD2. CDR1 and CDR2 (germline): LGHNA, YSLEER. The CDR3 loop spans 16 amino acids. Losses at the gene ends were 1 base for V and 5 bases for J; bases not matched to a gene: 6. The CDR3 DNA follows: TGCGCCAGCAGCCAAGTCCGGCTAGCGGGGAACAATGAGCAGTTCTTC. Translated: CASSQVRLAGNNEQFF.

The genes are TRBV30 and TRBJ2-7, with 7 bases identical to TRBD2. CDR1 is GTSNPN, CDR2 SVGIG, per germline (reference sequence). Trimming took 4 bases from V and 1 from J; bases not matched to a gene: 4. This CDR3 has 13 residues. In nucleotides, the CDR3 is TGTGCCTGGAACATCGGGGGGTCCTACGAGCAGTACTTC. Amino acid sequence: CAWNIGGSYEQYF.

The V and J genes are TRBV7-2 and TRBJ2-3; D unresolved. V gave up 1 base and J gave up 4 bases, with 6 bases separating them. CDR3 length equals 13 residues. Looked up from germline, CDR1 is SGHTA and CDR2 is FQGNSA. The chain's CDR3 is CASSLVCSDTQYF. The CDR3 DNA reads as TGTGCCAGCAGCTTAGTCTGTTCAGATACGCAGTATTTT.

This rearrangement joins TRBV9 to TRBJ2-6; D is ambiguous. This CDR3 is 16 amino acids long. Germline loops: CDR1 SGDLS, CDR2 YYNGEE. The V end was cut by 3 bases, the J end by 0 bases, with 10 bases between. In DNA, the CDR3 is TGTGCCAGCAGCGAAACGGTAGACTCTGGGGCCAACGTCCTGACTTTC. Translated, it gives CASSETVDSGANVLTF.

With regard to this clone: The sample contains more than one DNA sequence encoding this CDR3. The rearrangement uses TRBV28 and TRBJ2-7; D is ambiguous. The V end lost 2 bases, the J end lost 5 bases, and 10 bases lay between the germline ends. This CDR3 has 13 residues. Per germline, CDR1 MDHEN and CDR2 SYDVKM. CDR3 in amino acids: CASSLRGSHEQYF. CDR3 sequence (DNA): TGTGCCAGCAGTTTAAGAGGATCCCACGAGCAGTACTTC.

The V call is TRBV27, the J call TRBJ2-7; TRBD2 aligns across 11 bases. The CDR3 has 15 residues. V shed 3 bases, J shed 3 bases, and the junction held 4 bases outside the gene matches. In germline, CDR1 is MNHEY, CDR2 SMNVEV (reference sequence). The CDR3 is CASSFIAGGHYEQYF. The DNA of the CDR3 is TGTGCCAGCAGTTTCATAGCGGGAGGGCACTACGAGCAGTACTTC.

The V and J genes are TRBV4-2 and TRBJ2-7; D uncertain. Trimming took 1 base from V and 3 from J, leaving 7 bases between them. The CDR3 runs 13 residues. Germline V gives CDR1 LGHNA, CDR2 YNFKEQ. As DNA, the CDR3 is TGTGCCAGCAGCCAAGGTCGGGTCTACGAGCAGTACTTC. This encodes CASSQGRVYEQYF.

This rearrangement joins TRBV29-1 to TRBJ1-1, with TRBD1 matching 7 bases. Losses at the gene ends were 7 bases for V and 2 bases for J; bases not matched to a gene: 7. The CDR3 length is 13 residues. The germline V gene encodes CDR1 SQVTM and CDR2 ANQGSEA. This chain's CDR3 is CSDRQGANTEAFF. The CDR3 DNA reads TGCAGCGACCGACAGGGAGCAAACACTGAAGCTTTCTTT.

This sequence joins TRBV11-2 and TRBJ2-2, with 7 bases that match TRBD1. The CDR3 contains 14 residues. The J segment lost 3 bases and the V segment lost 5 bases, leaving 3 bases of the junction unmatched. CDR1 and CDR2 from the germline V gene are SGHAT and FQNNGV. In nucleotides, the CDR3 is TGTGCCAGCAGCCCGGGGACAGACACCGGGGAGCTGTTTTTT. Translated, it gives CASSPGTDTGELFF.